The clone carrying this TCR beta chain is labeled as medium-sized. The target antigen is unknown. These data belong to a study of HIV-infected patients and healthy controls. Whole-study findings and limits: Only sixteen HIV-infected individuals were processed, a major limit on how widely findings apply.

Reverse transcription used about 500 ng RNA and constant-region primers for alpha and beta. Alpha and beta chain libraries were made separately by chain-specific third strand synthesis with multiplexing indices. TCRdb re-derived calls from the 5' RACE reads in MiXCR, one entry per CDR3 protein. The top ten hold approximately 15% of the sample, which has a few thousand distinct CDR3 sequences, roughly 14% seen once. With 6 bases clipped from V and 1 base from J, the junction kept 5 bases outside the gene matches. Germline V lookup: CDR1 MNHEY, CDR2 SMNVEV (reference sequence). The CDR3 totals 15 residues. No cell fractionation was done, so the repertoire covers all unsorted peripheral blood T cells.

J is TRBJ2-3 and V is TRBV27, with 9 bases lining up with TRBD2. The sequence derives from an adult with HIV infection. Material: blood, obtained before antiretroviral therapy. The chain's CDR3 is CASRTSGPRTDTQYF. For the CDR3, the DNA is TGTGCCAGCAGGACTAGCGGTCCCCGCACAGATACGCAGTATTTT.